This T cell receptor beta chain was obtained from a study of T-cell reconstitution after alpha-beta-depleted transplantation in children. The study, taken as a whole, reports: The origin of high day-60 TCRbeta diversity in some patients lay in surviving recipient T cells and thymic progenitors. Expanded clones from the graft, numbering several hundred, reportedly supplied alpha-beta T cells about two months after transplant.

The CDR3 totals 16 residues. Turning to this clonotype: Its specificity is not known. At one boundary the junction diverges from the germline segment, which might be a read error.

The library targeted TCRbeta and was prepared with unique molecular identifiers. Via MiXCR, TCRdb re-called the PCR reads, giving one row per CDR3 protein. The table shows fewer than 1 million distinct CDR3 sequences, with less than 20% occurring only once. The chain links TRBV12-3 or TRBV12-4 to TRBJ2-2; D unclear. The source of this sequence is a male patient younger than 18 who had a stem cell transplant for acute lymphoblastic leukemia, so the T cells may come from the graft donor. This specimen consisted of PBMCs, mostly from graft donor cells, obtained 360 days after TCRalphabeta/CD19-depleted stem cell transplant. CDR3 nucleotides: TGTGCCTGCAGTTTAAGGTGGAAGGTAAACACCGGGGAGCTGTTTTTT. It translates to CACSLRWKVNTGELFF.